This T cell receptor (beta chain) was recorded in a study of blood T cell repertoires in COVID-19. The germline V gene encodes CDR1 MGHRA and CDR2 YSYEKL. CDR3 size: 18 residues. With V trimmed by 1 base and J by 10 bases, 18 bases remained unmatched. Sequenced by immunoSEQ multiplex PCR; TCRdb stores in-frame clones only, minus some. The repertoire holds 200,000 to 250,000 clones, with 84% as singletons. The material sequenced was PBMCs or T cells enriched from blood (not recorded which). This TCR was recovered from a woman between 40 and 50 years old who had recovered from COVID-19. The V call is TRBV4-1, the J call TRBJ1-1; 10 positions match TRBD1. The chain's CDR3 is CASSQVMARQGAERRAFF. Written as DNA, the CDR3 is TGCGCCAGCAGCCAAGTTATGGCCAGACAGGGGGCTGAAAGGAGAGCTTTCTTT.